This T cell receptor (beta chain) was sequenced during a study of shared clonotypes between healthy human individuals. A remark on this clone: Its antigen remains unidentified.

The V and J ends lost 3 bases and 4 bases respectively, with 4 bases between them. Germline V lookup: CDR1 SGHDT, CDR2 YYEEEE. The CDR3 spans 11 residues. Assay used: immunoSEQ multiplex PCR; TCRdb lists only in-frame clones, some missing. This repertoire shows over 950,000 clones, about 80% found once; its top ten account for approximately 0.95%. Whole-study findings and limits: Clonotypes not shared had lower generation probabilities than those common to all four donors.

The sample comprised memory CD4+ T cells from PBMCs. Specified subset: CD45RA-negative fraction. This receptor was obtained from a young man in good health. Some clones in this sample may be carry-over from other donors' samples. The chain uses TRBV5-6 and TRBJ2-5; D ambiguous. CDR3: CASSYLETQYF. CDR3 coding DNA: TGTGCCAGCAGCTACCTAGAGACCCAGTACTTC.